This T cell receptor beta chain was profiled in a study of blood T cell repertoires in COVID-19. At the level of the study: Material from acute and convalescent COVID-19 was sourced from the United States, Italy and Spain. T cells, B-cell-depleted T cells, or PBMCs provided the cDNA or gDNA that served as material.

CDR1 is SEHNR, CDR2 FQNEAQ, per germline (reference sequence). The V gene lost 7 bases and the J gene lost 4 bases, with 11 bases spanning the gap. There are 14 residues in the CDR3. In the authors' workflow: Nucleated cell number was recorded as an estimate derived from reference gene primer amplification. The repertoire was sequenced with immunoSEQ multiplex PCR; TCRdb's copy has only in-frame clones and lacks some. V, J and clone size were drawn from that table, and D and trimming were deduced from the DNA. Of 120,000 or so clones in the sample, around 81% were seen once. This sequence was found in a woman aged 50 to 60 with acute or convalescent COVID-19. Sequencing used peripheral blood. The V call is TRBV7-9, the J call TRBJ1-6; D remains ambiguous. CDR3 amino acids: CASNPGEYNSPLHF. For the CDR3, the DNA is TGTGCCAGCAACCCTGGGGAGTATAATTCACCCCTCCACTTT.